A single sample gave rise to the 29 T cell receptor beta chains below, sequenced in a study of cytomegalovirus exposure and HLA in healthy donors. The PCR employed 60 Vbeta primers together with 13 Jbeta primers. TCRdb's table, derived via immunoSEQ multiplex PCR, lists solely in-frame clones and lacks some. The sample has some 200,000 clones, roughly 83% seen once; the top ten hold roughly 0.7%. The sequencing input was PBMCs. The origin of the receptors is a boy between 2 and 10 years old in good health and CMV-seronegative.

A word on this clone: Relative to the germline gene, one junction end is altered; a read error may explain this. The chain uses TRBV5-6 and TRBJ1-5; TRBD1 agrees at 7 bases. CDR3 length: 15 amino acids. Germline CDR1 and CDR2: SGHDT and YYEEEE. CDR3 amino acids: CASSPGTEGNQPQHF. The CDR3 bases are TGTGCCAGCAGCCCGGGGACAGAGGGCAATCAGCCCCAACATTTT.

The V call is TRBV2, the J call TRBJ1-5; 7 nucleotides line up with TRBD1. Germline trimming cut 8 bases from V and 7 bases from J; bases unmatched to any gene: 8. The V gene's germline CDR1 is SNHLY and CDR2 FYNNEI. This CDR3 region has 13 residues. CDR3 sequence (DNA): TGTGCCAGCGGGGCGGGACAGACCCAGCCCCAGCATTTT. This encodes CASGAGQTQPQHF.

Only a few counts were recorded for this clone. The chain recombines TRBV6-6 with TRBJ1-1; TRBD1 might be the D (5 bases). V lost 7 bases and J 0 bases, leaving 9 bases between the germline ends. This CDR3 has 13 amino acids. The germline V gene has CDR1 MNHNY and CDR2 SVGAGI (reference sequence). CDR3 protein: CASTGYMNTEAFF. CDR3 coding DNA: TGTGCCAGCACAGGGTACATGAACACTGAAGCTTTCTTT.

The V and J genes are TRBV15 and TRBJ2-4, with 8 bases aligning to TRBD2. The CDR3 is made up of 18 amino acids. CDR1 is LNHNV, CDR2 YYDKDF, per germline (reference sequence). V lost 1 base, J lost 0 bases, and 8 bases stayed unmatched. The CDR3 sequence is CATSRGSGVTLAKNIQYF. For the CDR3, the DNA is TGTGCCACCAGCAGAGGTAGCGGGGTGACCCTAGCCAAAAACATTCAGTACTTC. The entire variable domain, with the rest obtained from reference TRBV15 and TRBJ2-4, is as follows: DAMVIQNPRYQVTQFGKPVTLSCSQTLNHNVMYWYQQKSSQAPKLLFHYYDKDFNNEADTPDNFQSRRPNTSFCFLDIRSPGLGDTAMYLCATSRGSGVTLAKNIQYFGAGTRLSVL.

This sequence joins TRBV7-3 and TRBJ1-1; no clear D. The CDR3 extends over 14 amino acids. Trimming took 1 base from V and 2 from J, leaving 8 bases between them. Germline assignment: CDR1 SGHTA and CDR2 FQGTGA. The CDR3 DNA reads TGTGCCAGCAGCTTAAGGGCCGCCAACACTGAAGCTTTCTTT. The encoded protein is CASSLRAANTEAFF. The whole variable domain, remainder taken from reference TRBV7-3 and TRBJ1-1, is GAGVSQTPSNKVTEKGKYVELRCDPISGHTALYWYRQSLGQGPEFLIYFQGTGAADDSGLPNDRFFAVRPEGSVSTLKIQRTERGDSAVYLCASSLRAANTEAFFGQGTRLTVV.

This clone was seen only a few times. The chain combines TRBV6-1 with TRBJ1-4, with TRBD1 identical over 8 bases. Germline assignment: CDR1 MNHNS and CDR2 SASEGT. The CDR3 sequence is 13 residues long. The V gene end was trimmed by 4 bases and the J gene end by 11 bases; junction bases not matched to a gene: 6. The CDR3 protein is CASSATDRGKLFF. The CDR3 coding sequence is TGTGCCAGCAGTGCAACCGACAGGGGCAAACTGTTTTTT.

The chain joins TRBV29-1 to TRBJ2-3, with 11 bases matching TRBD1. V lost 6 bases to trimming and J lost 6 bases; unmatched junction nucleotides: 8. This CDR3 comprises 14 residues. The germline gives CDR1 SQVTM, CDR2 ANQGSEA. CDR3 sequence reads: CSVKGTGGIDTQYF. The DNA of the CDR3 is TGCAGCGTAAAAGGGACAGGGGGAATCGATACGCAGTATTTT.

To note about this clone: The sample holds other DNA sequences that translate to the same CDR3. The V and J genes are TRBV6-4 and TRBJ2-3; 9 bases agree with TRBD2. The CDR3 totals 16 residues. V shed 0 bases and J 4 bases; nucleotides not matched to a gene: 5. Looked up from germline, CDR1 is MRHNA and CDR2 is SNTAGT. CDR3 coding DNA: TGTGCCAGCAGTGACTCCAGCGGGGGGCAAGCAGATACGCAGTATTTT. Translating gives CASSDSSGGQADTQYF.

The chain combines TRBV30 with TRBJ1-2; D gene ambiguous. Germline V gene lookup returns CDR1 GTSNPN and CDR2 SVGIG (reference sequence). CDR3 length equals 14 residues. The V gene lost 2 bases and the J gene lost 0 bases, with 10 bases spanning the gap. The CDR3 here is CAWSQQVANYGYTF. Here the CDR3 DNA reads TGTGCCTGGAGTCAGCAGGTCGCTAACTATGGCTACACCTTC.

The genes are TRBV7-9 and TRBJ2-3, with 11 positions matching TRBD2. Germline V gene lookup returns CDR1 SEHNR and CDR2 FQNEAQ (reference sequence). The CDR3 has 16 amino acids. With 5 bases clipped from V and 3 bases from J, the junction kept 7 bases outside the gene matches. The CDR3 loop is CASSLGLAGITDTQYF. The CDR3 coding sequence is TGTGCCAGCAGCCTTGGACTAGCGGGTATTACAGATACGCAGTATTTT.

V usage is TRBV30 and J usage is TRBJ1-4, with TRBD1 identical over 7 bases. The J segment lost 4 bases and the V segment lost 5 bases, leaving 10 bases of the junction unmatched. The CDR3 has 15 residues. Germline CDR1 reads GTSNPN; CDR2 reads SVGIG (reference sequence). The CDR3 coding sequence is TGTGCCTGGCACCTCAAGGGACAGAGTAATGAAAAACTGTTTTTT. This codes for CAWHLKGQSNEKLFF.

The gene calls are TRBV5-4 and TRBJ2-1, with 8 bases identical to TRBD1. V gave up 4 bases and J gave up 3 bases; unmatched junction bases: 12. CDR3 length: 17 amino acids. Looked up from germline, CDR1 is SGHNT and CDR2 is YYREEE (reference sequence). In DNA, the CDR3 is TGTGCCAGCAGCCCATACCCGGACAGGGTCGACTACAATGAGCAGTTCTTC. Protein: CASSPYPDRVDYNEQFF.

The chain employs TRBV6-6 and TRBJ1-4; D perhaps matches TRBD1 (5 bases). Looked up from germline, CDR1 is MNHNY and CDR2 is SVGAGI (reference sequence). The V and J ends lost 7 bases and 8 bases respectively, with 11 bases between them. The CDR3 loop spans 12 amino acids. The CDR3 DNA reads as TGTGCCAGCACGGGGGTCAGGGAAAAACTGTTTTTT. It yields the protein CASTGVREKLFF.

The chain links TRBV30 to TRBJ2-5; TRBD2 is a possible D gene (6 bases). Germline lookup yields CDR1 GTSNPN and CDR2 SVGIG (reference sequence). The CDR3 contains 11 residues. V was trimmed by 3 bases and J by 9 bases, leaving 11 bases between them. Here the CDR3 DNA reads TGTGCCTGGAGGTGGGGGGAAGCCCAGTACTTC. Translating gives CAWRWGEAQYF.

This clone was found a few times. V is TRBV27 and J is TRBJ2-7; D possibly corresponds to TRBD1 (5 bases). This CDR3 region has 12 residues. V shed 2 bases and J shed 3 bases, with 5 bases lying between them. Germline loops: CDR1 MNHEY, CDR2 SMNVEV (reference sequence). CDR3 in amino acids: CASSLQGYEQYF. The CDR3 coding sequence is TGTGCCAGCAGTTTACAGGGCTACGAGCAGTACTTC.

This clone showed up just a few times. This chain links TRBV4-1 with TRBJ1-1; 8 bases match TRBD1. Looked up from germline, CDR1 is MGHRA and CDR2 is YSYEKL. This CDR3 has 12 amino acids. Germline trimming cut 8 bases from V and 5 bases from J; bases unmatched to any gene: 4. DNA for the CDR3: TGCGCCAGCCGGACAGGGCAAACTGAAGCTTTCTTT. It translates to CASRTGQTEAFF.

This clone was detected a few times. This chain joins TRBV2 and TRBJ1-1; D not resolved. This CDR3 has 14 amino acids. Between the trimmed V and J ends, which lost 4 bases and 2 bases, there was a span of 11 bases. Per germline, CDR1 SNHLY and CDR2 FYNNEI. The CDR3 DNA sequence: TGTGCCAGCAGTGCACAACAGAGAAACACTGAAGCTTTCTTT. Amino acid sequence: CASSAQQRNTEAFF.

This clone was counted between two and nine times. V and J are TRBV4-1 and TRBJ1-5; TRBD1 matches 9 bases. The CDR3 is 15 amino acids. Germline V gene data show CDR1 as MGHRA and CDR2 as YSYEKL. Trimming took 4 bases from V and 2 from J; bases not matched to a gene: 3. DNA of the CDR3: TGCGCCAGCAGCCCCGACAGGGGGGGCAATCAGCCCCAGCATTTT. Amino acids: CASSPDRGGNQPQHF.

This rearrangement joins TRBV6-1 to TRBJ2-3; 10 positions agree with TRBD2. Germline CDR1 reads MNHNS; CDR2 reads SASEGT. Trimming cost V 7 bases and J 5 bases; bases outside gene matches: 6. The CDR3 sequence is 14 residues long. The CDR3 region is CASKRSGRGDTQYF. The CDR3 coding sequence is TGTGCCAGCAAGCGGAGCGGGAGGGGAGATACGCAGTATTTT.

The chain employs TRBV29-1 and TRBJ2-7, with 8 bases fitting TRBD2. CDR1 is SQVTM and CDR2 is ANQGSEA in the germline V gene. The length of the CDR3 is 14 residues. J was trimmed by 2 bases and V by 0 bases; bases with no gene match: 3. The CDR3 is CSVEEAGVTYEQYF. The CDR3 nucleotides read TGCAGCGTTGAAGAAGCGGGAGTTACCTACGAGCAGTACTTC.

This rearrangement joins TRBV14 to TRBJ2-3; D perhaps matches TRBD2 (6 bases). V lost 0 bases to trimming and J lost 0 bases, with 13 bases between them. The CDR3 has 17 residues. The V gene's germline CDR1 is SGHDN and CDR2 FVKESK. In DNA form, the CDR3 reads TGTGCCAGCAGCCAAGATCTTAGGACTACCAGCACAGATACGCAGTATTTT. This encodes CASSQDLRTTSTDTQYF.

As concerns this clone: The junction departs from the called germline gene at one end, perhaps through a read error. The V gene is TRBV7-7, the J gene TRBJ2-7; D perhaps matches TRBD1 (8 bases). The CDR3 has 15 amino acids. Germline V gene lookup returns CDR1 SSHAT and CDR2 FNYEAQ (reference sequence). The CDR3 region is CASSPRTGTTYEQYF. The CDR3 nucleotides are TGTGCTAGCAGCCCAAGGACAGGGACTACCTACGAGCAGTACTTC.

The chain couples TRBV10-3 to TRBJ2-2; TRBD1 matches at 9 bases. J gave up 4 bases and V 4 bases, and 4 bases lay outside the gene matches. The CDR3 is made up of 15 amino acids. Germline V gene sequence: CDR1 ENHRY, CDR2 SYGVKD. CDR3 amino acids: CAISGTGVSTGELFF. The CDR3 DNA is TGTGCCATCAGTGGGACAGGGGTGAGCACCGGGGAGCTGTTTTTT.

As DNA, the CDR3 is TGTGCCATCAATAGCCAGGAGGACAGGGACTCTGGAAACACCATATATTTT. It is translated as CAINSQEDRDSGNTIYF. This chain uses TRBV10-3 with TRBJ1-3, with 8 bases that match TRBD1. Germline assignment: CDR1 ENHRY and CDR2 SYGVKD. This CDR3 is 17 amino acids long. The junction had 11 bases not matched to a gene; V was cut back by 7 bases and J by 0 bases.

This clone was detected a few times. The chain carries TRBV6-5 and TRBJ1-2; the match to TRBD1 covers 8 bases. Germline V gene data show CDR1 as MNHEY and CDR2 as SVGAGI. V shed 0 bases and J 5 bases; nucleotides not matched to a gene: 5. This CDR3 spans 15 amino acids. The CDR3: CASSYSGTGWYGYTF. The CDR3 bases are TGTGCCAGCAGTTACTCAGGGACAGGATGGTATGGCTACACCTTC.

This clone showed up just a few times. The CDR3 nucleotides read TGTGCCAGCAGCCCGGATACAGGACAGGGATGGTCCGGGAACACTGAAGCTTTCTTT. It encodes CASSPDTGQGWSGNTEAFF. V is TRBV5-6 and J is TRBJ1-1; 8 nucleotides match TRBD1. V was clipped by 4 bases and J by 1 base; unmatched bases: 18. CDR1 is SGHDT and CDR2 is YYEEEE in the germline V gene. CDR3 size: 19 residues.

The chain carries TRBV4-2 and TRBJ2-1; weak D call: TRBD2 (5 bases). Germline-derived CDR1 and CDR2 are LGHNA and YNFKEQ. The V end lost 0 bases, the J end lost 0 bases, and 6 bases lay between the germline ends. CDR3 size: 15 residues. The CDR3 spells CASSQDGSSYNEQFF. The CDR3 region has the DNA TGTGCCAGCAGCCAAGATGGGAGCTCCTACAATGAGCAGTTCTTC.

The V call is TRBV10-1, the J call TRBJ1-2, with D tentatively TRBD1 (6 bases). V shed 8 bases and J shed 1 base, with 8 bases lying between them. Germline V gene sequence: CDR1 WNHNN, CDR2 SYGVQD (reference sequence). This CDR3 has 12 residues. CDR3 sequence: CASGDNNYGYTF. CDR3 sequence (DNA): TGCGCCAGCGGGGACAATAACTATGGCTACACCTTC.

This clone occurred once. V and J are TRBV29-1 and TRBJ2-7, with a tentative D call TRBD2 (5 bases). V was shortened by 7 bases and J by 0 bases, with 7 bases between the two germline ends. This CDR3 spans 11 amino acids. Germline loops: CDR1 SQVTM, CDR2 ANQGSEA. CDR3 in amino acids: CSGGSSYEQYF. DNA for the CDR3: TGCAGCGGAGGGAGCTCCTACGAGCAGTACTTC.